Listed here are 11 T cell receptor beta chains from one sample, sequenced in a study of T-cell reconstitution after alpha-beta-depleted transplantation in children. Library preparation (for TCRbeta) was performed with unique molecular identifiers. MiXCR was run by TCRdb on the PCR reads, yielding one entry per CDR3 protein. The repertoire includes over 200,000 distinct CDR3 sequences, 9.5% to 13% of them detected once, and 28% sits in the top ten. The sequencing used PBMCs, collected before TCRalphabeta/CD19-depleted stem cell transplant. The receptor set was obtained from a child under two years old with acute myeloid leukemia, due to receive a stem cell transplant.

This clonotype appeared many times. This sequence joins TRBV5-4 and TRBJ2-7, with TRBD1 identical over 7 bases. CDR1 SGHNT and CDR2 YYREEE come from the germline V gene (reference sequence). This CDR3 is 14 amino acids long. With V trimmed by 0 bases and J by 6 bases, 6 bases remained unmatched. CDR3 nucleotide sequence: TGTGCCAGCAGCTTGGAGCTCAGGGGGACCGAGCAGTACTTC. Translation: CASSLELRGTEQYF.

This clonotype was seen repeatedly, ten times or more. The rearrangement links TRBV9 to TRBJ2-3, with D possibly matching TRBD2 (5 bases). V was pared by 0 bases and J by 0 bases, with 8 bases between. The CDR3 spans 15 residues. Germline V gives CDR1 SGDLS, CDR2 YYNGEE. The DNA for the CDR3 is TGTGCCAGCAGCGTAGCCCCTAGCAGCACAGATACGCAGTATTTT. This gives the protein CASSVAPSSTDTQYF.

This clonotype has at least ten counts. This chain connects TRBV15 to TRBJ2-2; D gene unclear. The CDR3 spans 13 residues. Germline CDR1 and CDR2: LNHNV and YYDKDF (reference sequence). V was shortened by 0 bases and J by 6 bases, with 5 bases between the two germline ends. CDR3 sequence (DNA): TGTGCCACCAGCAGAGATTTTCCCGGGGAGCTGTTTTTT. Protein sequence: CATSRDFPGELFF.

In this sample, this clonotype turned up many times. The chain has TRBV11-2 and TRBJ2-7, with 12 positions matching TRBD2. CDR1 SGHAT and CDR2 FQNNGV come from the germline V gene. CDR3 length: 15 amino acids. V trimming: 5 bases; J trimming: 3 bases; junction bases outside the gene matches: 5. The CDR3 region has the DNA TGTGCCAGCAGCCCGACTAGCGGGAGTGACTACGAGCAGTACTTC. This codes for CASSPTSGSDYEQYF.

Note on this clonotype: A read error is possible here, since a much larger clone lies one base away. The genes are TRBV20-1 and TRBJ1-5; possible D gene TRBD1, 6 bases. In germline, CDR1 is DFQATT, CDR2 SNEGSKA (reference sequence). Trimming left V 5 bases short and J 6 bases short, with 14 bases between. The CDR3 consists of 13 residues. For the CDR3, the DNA is TGCAGTGCTGGGGGCCCTTTGGGTCAGCCCCAGCATTTT. Residues: CSAGGPLGQPQHF.

This clonotype was found many times. The chain uses TRBV5-1 and TRBJ2-5; D remains unclear. The V and J ends lost 2 bases and 2 bases respectively, with 4 bases between them. From germline, CDR1 is SGHRS and CDR2 YFSETQ. CDR3 length equals 12 residues. The CDR3 DNA is TGCGCCAGCAGCTTCGAGCAAGAGACCCAGTACTTC. It is translated as CASSFEQETQYF.

This rearrangement joins TRBV19 to TRBJ1-5; D perhaps matches TRBD1 (6 bases). Germline CDR1 reads LNHDA; CDR2 reads SQIVND (reference sequence). V was shortened by 8 bases and J by 1 base, with 12 bases between the two germline ends. The CDR3 is 14 amino acids. The CDR3 spells CASRTRGSNQPQHF. The CDR3 DNA reads TGTGCCAGTCGGACGAGGGGGAGCAATCAGCCCCAGCATTTT. Based on the CDR3 plus reference TRBV19 and TRBJ1-5, the full variable domain is DGGITQSPKYLFRKEGQNVTLSCEQNLNHDAMYWYRQDPGQGLRLIYYSQIVNDFQKGDIAEGYSVSREKKESFPLTVTSAQKNPTAFYLCASRTRGSNQPQHFGDGTRLSIL.

This clonotype has a count of ten or more. This chain links TRBV14 with TRBJ2-1, with TRBD2 matching 7 bases. Germline lookup yields CDR1 SGHDN and CDR2 FVKESK. CDR3 length equals 16 residues. J was trimmed by 6 bases and V by 1 base; bases with no gene match: 9. The CDR3 DNA is TGTGCCAGCAGCCAAGGATGGGGGAGGGAGGGCAATGAGCAGTTCTTC. Its translation is CASSQGWGREGNEQFF.

This clonotype was counted ten times or more. The rearrangement uses TRBV7-9 and TRBJ2-2; no clear D. V lost 4 bases to trimming and J lost 2 bases, with 11 bases between them. Per germline, CDR1 SEHNR and CDR2 FQNEAQ (reference sequence). This CDR3 contains 15 residues. The CDR3 here is CASSSMRPNTGELFF. Here the CDR3 DNA reads TGTGCCAGCAGCTCGATGAGGCCTAACACCGGGGAGCTGTTTTTT.

This clonotype came up many times. This chain uses TRBV4-2 with TRBJ1-2; 7 positions match TRBD1. Germline V gene sequence: CDR1 LGHNA, CDR2 YNFKEQ. The J segment lost 0 bases and the V segment lost 4 bases, leaving 14 bases of the junction unmatched. This CDR3 has 18 residues. The CDR3: CASSPPIKGARANYGYTF. CDR3 in DNA: TGTGCCAGCAGCCCCCCGATTAAGGGGGCTAGAGCTAACTATGGCTACACCTTC.

This clonotype was counted between two and nine times. V and J are TRBV19 and TRBJ2-3; possible D gene TRBD1, 6 bases. The CDR3 sequence is 18 residues long. Trimming removed 5 bases at V and 1 base at J, with 22 bases between. Germline-derived CDR1 and CDR2 are LNHDA and SQIVND (reference sequence). The CDR3: CASSDPRQGRRRTDTQYF. Written as DNA, the CDR3 is TGTGCCAGTAGTGATCCCCGGCAGGGGAGAAGACGCACAGATACGCAGTATTTT.